A single sample gave rise to the 20 T cell receptor beta chains below, sequenced in a study of shared clonotypes between healthy human individuals. Repertoires were generated with immunoSEQ multiplex PCR, while TCRdb's copy carries only in-frame clones and drops some. Among under 300,000 clones listed, 65% to 70% were seen once. Sequenced material: memory CD4+ T cells sorted from blood. Subset reported: CD45RA-negative fraction. These receptors all come from a man aged 25-40 years in good health.

The genes are TRBV28 and TRBJ2-3; D may be TRBD2 (5 bases). Germline CDR1 reads MDHEN; CDR2 reads SYDVKM. This CDR3 has 19 amino acids. The ends were cut back, 6 bases at V and 1 base at J, with 26 bases in the middle. CDR3 sequence: CASSYPLTLANGGTDTQYF. As DNA, the CDR3 is TGTGCCAGCAGCTACCCTCTAACCCTCGCCAACGGGGGCACAGATACGCAGTATTTT.

The chain combines TRBV10-3 with TRBJ2-2, with D possibly TRBD2 on 7 matching bases. Germline values: CDR1 ENHRY, CDR2 SYGVKD. V was shortened by 6 bases and J by 5 bases, with 16 bases between the two germline ends. The CDR3 has 15 residues. The CDR3 coding sequence is TGTGCCATCAGAGACTCGGGGGGCGGGACCGGGGAGCTGTTTTTT. This encodes CAIRDSGGGTGELFF.

This clone appeared a single time. This CDR3 is CASSGVATGPYEQYF. CDR3 coding DNA: TGTGCCAGCAGCGGGGTCGCGACAGGGCCCTACGAGCAGTACTTC. This sequence joins TRBV5-6 and TRBJ2-7, with 7 bases lining up with TRBD1. This CDR3 has 15 residues. V lost 4 bases to trimming and J lost 2 bases; unmatched junction nucleotides: 9. Per germline, CDR1 SGHDT and CDR2 YYEEEE.

V usage is TRBV27 and J usage is TRBJ2-7; D remains ambiguous. The germline gives CDR1 MNHEY, CDR2 SMNVEV (reference sequence). The CDR3 totals 14 residues. V gave up 5 bases and J gave up 9 bases, with 20 bases separating them. CDR3 coding DNA: TGTGCCAGCAGTACCTCCACCCCCCCCGTTAGGCAGTACTTC. Residues: CASSTSTPPVRQYF.

V gene TRBV28 combines with J gene TRBJ2-1; D not certain. The germline V and J ends were trimmed by 6 bases and 5 bases, with 8 bases remaining between them. The CDR3 consists of 12 residues. Germline V gene sequence: CDR1 MDHEN, CDR2 SYDVKM. The CDR3 loop is CASRYVHNEQFF. The CDR3 bases are TGTGCCAGCAGGTACGTCCACAATGAGCAGTTCTTC.

This CDR3 reads CASRKWTGSTDTQYF. The DNA for the CDR3 is TGCGCCAGTAGAAAATGGACAGGTAGCACAGATACGCAGTATTTT. The chain carries TRBV5-1 and TRBJ2-3; 7 bases are a match to TRBD1. Trimming took 8 bases from V and 0 from J; bases not matched to a gene: 9. The CDR3 spans 15 residues. The V gene's germline CDR1 is SGHRS and CDR2 YFSETQ.

V is TRBV6-5 and J is TRBJ1-2; D not resolved. The germline V and J ends were trimmed by 5 bases and 1 base, with 14 bases remaining between them. Germline-derived CDR1 and CDR2 are MNHEY and SVGAGI. The CDR3 extends over 15 amino acids. CDR3 residues: CASSGIRPLNYGYTF. As DNA, the CDR3 is TGTGCCAGCAGTGGAATACGGCCCCTTAACTATGGCTACACCTTC.

The chain is built from TRBV25-1 and TRBJ2-7; a possible D gene is TRBD2 (6 bases). This CDR3 contains 14 residues. Germline CDR1 reads MGHDK; CDR2 reads SYGVNS. Trimming pared 2 bases from V and 4 bases from J, leaving 12 bases between. The CDR3 loop reads CASSEAGGRYEQYF. The CDR3 nucleotides read TGTGCCAGCAGTGAAGCAGGTGGGAGGTACGAGCAGTACTTC.

The V gene is TRBV18, the J gene TRBJ2-7, with D perhaps assigned TRBD1 or TRBD2 (5 bases each). The ends were cut back, 6 bases at V and 9 bases at J, with 12 bases in the middle. This CDR3 has 11 residues. CDR1 and CDR2 (germline): KGHSH, LQKENI. CDR3 DNA sequence: TGTGCCAGCTCCCAAAGGGACGGGCAGTACTTC. This gives the protein CASSQRDGQYF.

This clone has a handful of counts. The chain employs TRBV7-9 and TRBJ2-2; a possible D gene is TRBD1 (6 bases). CDR1 SEHNR and CDR2 FQNEAQ come from the germline V gene (reference sequence). Trimming shortened V by 5 bases and J by 0 bases, and 13 bases separated the two germline ends. The CDR3 has 16 amino acids. The CDR3 bases are TGTGCCAGCAGCCTACTAGGACAGACGAACACCGGGGAGCTGTTTTTT. It specifies CASSLLGQTNTGELFF. The whole variable domain, remainder taken from reference TRBV7-9 and TRBJ2-2, is DTGVSQNPRHKITKRGQNVTFRCDPISEHNRLYWYRQTLGQGPEFLTYFQNEAQLEKSRLLSDRFSAERPKGSFSTLEIQRTEQGDSAMYLCASSLLGQTNTGELFFGEGSRLTVL.

The genes are TRBV4-3 and TRBJ2-1; 7 positions match TRBD2. The CDR3 has 16 residues. Losses at the gene ends were 4 bases for V and 2 bases for J; bases not matched to a gene: 8. Per germline, CDR1 LGHNA and CDR2 YSLEER. This CDR3 reads CASSRLTAGTYNEQFF. The CDR3 DNA reads TGCGCCAGCAGCCGACTTACAGCGGGGACCTACAATGAGCAGTTCTTC.

This clone was recorded once. The chain combines TRBV7-2 with TRBJ2-3, with D unclear. V lost 1 base, J lost 0 bases, and 8 bases lay in between. The CDR3 is 15 residues long. CDR1 is SGHTA and CDR2 is FQGNSA in the germline V gene. CDR3 sequence: CASSLGFGSTDTQYF. The CDR3 region has the DNA TGTGCCAGCAGCTTAGGGTTTGGGAGCACAGATACGCAGTATTTT.

V usage is TRBV28 and J usage is TRBJ2-7, with D possibly being TRBD1 or TRBD2 (5 bases each). The germline CDR1 and CDR2 sequences are MDHEN and SYDVKM. The CDR3 has 12 amino acids. V was cut by 6 bases and J by 3 bases, with 9 bases left in between. CDR3 residues: CASSGTGYEQYF. Written as DNA, the CDR3 is TGTGCCAGCAGCGGGACGGGCTACGAGCAGTACTTC.

This chain uses TRBV7-8 with TRBJ2-5; D could derive from TRBD1 or TRBD2 (5 bases each). CDR1 is SGHVS and CDR2 is FQNEAQ in the germline V gene. The ends were cut back, 8 bases at V and 8 bases at J, with 18 bases in the middle. The CDR3 is 13 residues long. CDR3 bases: TGTGCCAGCGTAGGTCCGGGGCTGGGAACCCAGTACTTC. This encodes CASVGPGLGTQYF. The whole variable domain, remainder taken from reference TRBV7-8 and TRBJ2-5, is GAGVSQSPRYKVAKRGQDVALRCDPISGHVSLFWYQQALGQGPEFLTYFQNEAQLDKSGLPSDRFFAERPEGSVSTLKIQRTQQEDSAVYLCASVGPGLGTQYFGPGTRLLVL.

The V and J genes are TRBV28 and TRBJ2-1; 7 nucleotides align to TRBD1. The CDR3 runs to 13 residues. J lost 10 bases, V lost 3 bases, and 6 bases had no gene match. Germline loops: CDR1 MDHEN, CDR2 SYDVKM. The CDR3, as DNA: TGTGCCAGCAGTTTGATCGGGACAGAAGAGCAGTTCTTC. Protein: CASSLIGTEEQFF.

DNA of the CDR3: TGTGCCAGCAGTACCTGGGCCGGTTACAATGAGCAGTTCTTC. Translation: CASSTWAGYNEQFF. V and J are TRBV2 and TRBJ2-1; no reliable D call. V lost 5 bases and J lost 4, with 12 bases in between. This CDR3 region has 14 residues. Germline lookup yields CDR1 SNHLY and CDR2 FYNNEI.

V usage is TRBV5-6 and J usage is TRBJ2-1; D might be TRBD2 (6 bases). The V gene's germline CDR1 is SGHDT and CDR2 YYEEEE. The V gene lost 0 bases and the J gene lost 4 bases, with 11 bases spanning the gap. The CDR3 is 15 amino acids. Here the CDR3 reads CASSLAGGKYNEQFF. The DNA of the CDR3 is TGTGCCAGCAGCTTGGCTGGCGGGAAGTACAATGAGCAGTTCTTC.

This clone was seen only once. The chain is built from TRBV10-1 and TRBJ2-2; 7 nucleotides align to TRBD1. The germline CDR1 and CDR2 sequences are WNHNN and SYGVQD (reference sequence). This CDR3 has 16 amino acids. The CDR3 bases are TGCGCGCGCCAAACTCCACAGGGGAGGAACACCGGGGAGCTGTTTTTT. Protein: CARQTPQGRNTGELFF.

CDR3 sequence reads: CASRTLGELFF. The CDR3 DNA reads as TGTGCCAGCAGGACACTTGGGGAACTGTTTTTT. J is TRBJ1-4 and V is TRBV11-2; D is undetermined. This CDR3 has 11 amino acids. Germline-derived CDR1 and CDR2 are SGHAT and FQNNGV. V lost 6 bases, J lost 12 bases, and 11 bases lay in between.

The sample holds a few counts of this clone. The J gene is TRBJ1-2, the V gene TRBV5-1; D unresolved. The germline V and J ends were trimmed by 4 bases and 3 bases, with 10 bases remaining between them. The germline CDR1 and CDR2 sequences are SGHRS and YFSETQ. This CDR3 spans 13 amino acids. The CDR3 protein is CASSVKDHYGYTF. In DNA form, the CDR3 reads TGCGCCAGCAGCGTAAAGGACCACTATGGCTACACCTTC.